The source of this T cell receptor beta chain is a study of metastatic and nonmetastatic thyroid tumors. Germline CDR1 is SGHAT and CDR2 is FQNNGV. CDR3 length: 12 residues. V lost 3 bases and J lost 3, with 6 bases in between. In this sample, this clone turned up many times. TCRdb called clones again from the PCR reads with MiXCR. This table has tens of thousands of clones, around 17% appearing once. Thyroid surgery took place with no prior treatment in any patient. The rearrangement joins TRBV11-2 to TRBJ2-7; no reliable D call. The TCR was taken from a female donor with papillary thyroid cancer or a benign thyroid nodule (not recorded which). Some clones in this sample may be carry-over from other donors' samples. The sample taken for sequencing was blood. The CDR3 DNA reads TGTGCCAGCAGCTTGGAAGGCTACGAGCAGTACTTC. Its protein is CASSLEGYEQYF.